This T cell receptor (beta chain) was observed in a study of shared clonotypes between healthy human individuals. Whole-study results and caveats: The naive CD4 repertoires of a few donors were compared, and about 5% of clonotypes were shared.

Study processing details: There were no quality scores in the junction-only immunoSEQ sequences, so filtering differed. Assay used: immunoSEQ multiplex PCR; TCRdb lists only in-frame clones, some missing. That table is the source of V, J and clone size, and D and trimming were worked out from the DNA. This sample has about 2.4 million clones, with more than 85% found just once. The CDR3 is made up of 18 amino acids. Germline CDR1 reads LNHDA; CDR2 reads SQIVND (reference sequence). The junction had 17 bases not matched to a gene; V was cut back by 4 bases and J by 8 bases. In the case of this clone: Its antigen is still unknown.

The receptor comes from a man younger than 35 in good health. Some clones in this sample may be carry-over from other donors' samples. Sequencing was performed on naive CD4+ T cells from PBMCs. Sample subset: CD45RA+ positively selected. The V gene is TRBV19, the J gene TRBJ2-1; 10 bases agree with TRBD2. CDR3 DNA: TGTGCCAGTAGTACCCCCCCGTGGACTAGCGGCCCGGGGTATGAGCAGTTCTTC. Protein: CASSTPPWTSGPGYEQFF.